Below are 21 T cell receptor beta chains sequenced from a single sample in a study of early T cells in non-severe SARS-CoV-2 infection. TCRdb re-called the 5' RACE reads with MiXCR, one entry per CDR3 protein. The sample lists 35,000 to 55,000 distinct CDR3 sequences; around 6.3% were seen once. Sample: whole blood, taken at baseline. These receptor sequences come from an adult who was a healthcare worker with PCR-confirmed SARS-CoV-2 infection or an uninfected control (not recorded which).

This clonotype was seen many times. This chain uses TRBV6-2 or TRBV6-3 with TRBJ2-5; TRBD1 matches 8 bases. Germline V lookup: CDR1 MNHEY, CDR2 SVGEGT. The CDR3 length is 16 residues. The V gene end was trimmed by 2 bases and the J gene end by 2 bases; junction bases not matched to a gene: 7. The CDR3 DNA reads TGTGCCAGCAGTTACCCGAATGACAGGGGTCAAGAGACCCAGTACTTC. Protein: CASSYPNDRGQETQYF.

The chain is built from TRBV6-5 and TRBJ2-5; a possible D gene is TRBD2 (6 bases). The CDR3 totals 13 residues. Germline V lookup: CDR1 MNHEY, CDR2 SVGAGI. The V end lost 10 bases, the J end lost 4 bases, and 16 bases lay between the germline ends. CDR3: CATRDGGAETQYF. The DNA of the CDR3 is TGTGCCACCCGGGACGGAGGGGCAGAGACCCAGTACTTC.

This chain connects TRBV6-5 to TRBJ2-7; TRBD2 agrees at 10 bases. V shed 6 bases, J shed 5 bases, and the junction held 7 bases outside the gene matches. The CDR3 totals 14 residues. The germline CDR1 and CDR2 sequences are MNHEY and SVGAGI. CDR3 region: CASSRSGRVDEQYF. CDR3 DNA sequence: TGTGCCAGCAGCCGGAGCGGGAGGGTCGACGAGCAGTACTTC.

This clonotype was found many times. This sequence joins TRBV12-3 or TRBV12-4 and TRBJ2-7; D not certain. CDR3 length: 14 residues. The V gene lost 3 bases and the J gene lost 2 bases, with 11 bases spanning the gap. The DNA for the CDR3 is TGTGCCAGCAGTTTCCGGGCCCCAGCCTACGAGCAGTACTTC. This sequence encodes CASSFRAPAYEQYF.

This chain uses TRBV6-2 or TRBV6-3 with TRBJ2-1; tentatively, D is TRBD1 or TRBD2 (5 bases each). Deletions cut 7 bases from V and 5 bases from J, with 15 bases between. This CDR3 comprises 14 residues. Germline V gene lookup returns CDR1 MNHEY and CDR2 SVGEGT. The DNA of the CDR3 is TGTGCCAGCACCCACGGGACCGAACACAATGAGCAGTTCTTC. It specifies CASTHGTEHNEQFF.

This clonotype was counted many times. Compared with germline, one end of the junction differs, possibly owing to a read error. The J gene is TRBJ2-1, the V gene TRBV13; D unresolved. Germline V lookup: CDR1 PRHDT, CDR2 FYEKMQ (reference sequence). The CDR3 totals 14 residues. The CDR3 DNA follows: TGTGCCAGTAGCTACGACCGCTCCTACAATGAGCAGTTCTTC. The encoded protein is CASSYDRSYNEQFF.

This clonotype appeared a few times. This rearrangement joins TRBV28 to TRBJ2-1; maybe TRBD1 (6 bases). CDR1 MDHEN and CDR2 SYDVKM come from the germline V gene. The CDR3 spans 17 residues. Trimming left V 3 bases short and J 9 bases short, with 24 bases between. The CDR3 DNA reads TGTGCCAGCAGTTTGGGGGCTACGAGGGAGTGGGGAAGTGAGCAGTTCTTC. Translated: CASSLGATREWGSEQFF.

The rearrangement joins TRBV18 to TRBJ2-1; 7 bases agree with TRBD2. The CDR3 extends over 12 amino acids. V lost 3 bases, J lost 9 bases, and 2 bases stayed unmatched. Germline-derived CDR1 and CDR2 are KGHSH and LQKENI. The CDR3 DNA sequence: TGTGCCAGCTCACCGGGCGGGAGTGAGCAGTTCTTC. It yields the protein CASSPGGSEQFF.

A few counts support this clonotype. The rearrangement links TRBV15 to TRBJ1-5, with D unresolved. The V end was cut by 2 bases, the J end by 0 bases, with 20 bases between. Per the germline V gene, CDR1 is LNHNV and CDR2 is YYDKDF (reference sequence). The CDR3 totals 19 residues. CDR3 sequence (DNA): TGTGCCACCAGCAGACCTCGTCCGGGGAGAGCAATTAGCAATCAGCCCCAGCATTTT. Encoded protein: CATSRPRPGRAISNQPQHF.

The count of this clonotype is one. The V and J genes are TRBV9 and TRBJ1-1; the match to TRBD1 covers 8 bases. Germline CDR1 SGDLS, CDR2 YYNGEE. The CDR3 is 14 amino acids. The junction had 1 base not matched to a gene; V was cut back by 3 bases and J by 0 bases. This CDR3 is CASSGTGMNTEAFF. CDR3 sequence (DNA): TGTGCCAGCAGCGGGACAGGGATGAACACTGAAGCTTTCTTT. The variable domain in full, with the rest retrieved from reference TRBV9 and TRBJ1-1, is DSGVTQTPKHLITATGQRVTLRCSPRSGDLSVYWYQQSLDQGLQFLIQYYNGEERAKGNILERFSAQQFPDLHSELNLSSLELGDSALYFCASSGTGMNTEAFFGQGTRLTVV.

In this sample, this clonotype turned up a few times. J is TRBJ2-7 and V is TRBV5-4, with D maybe TRBD2 (5 bases). V shed 3 bases and J shed 6 bases, with 13 bases lying between them. The CDR3 sequence is 13 residues long. Germline CDR1 and CDR2: SGHNT and YYREEE (reference sequence). CDR3 protein: CASSSDPSGEQYF. The CDR3 DNA sequence: TGTGCCAGCAGCTCGGACCCCAGCGGCGAGCAGTACTTC.

J is TRBJ2-5 and V is TRBV2, with unresolved D. The CDR3 extends over 13 amino acids. Germline loops: CDR1 SNHLY, CDR2 FYNNEI. Trimming removed 8 bases from V and 6 bases from J, with 16 bases in between. The CDR3 reads CASVLRLGKTQYF. DNA for the CDR3: TGTGCCAGCGTTTTACGGTTAGGAAAGACCCAGTACTTC.

This clonotype occurred a few times. The chain employs TRBV20-1 and TRBJ2-3; maybe TRBD2 (6 bases). Germline assignment: CDR1 DFQATT and CDR2 SNEGSKA (reference sequence). Trimming stripped 4 bases from V and 5 bases from J, with 16 bases between. The CDR3 is 14 residues long. CDR3 sequence (DNA): TGCAGTGCTACGACCGTCGCCGGGGGAGATACGCAGTATTTT. This codes for CSATTVAGGDTQYF.

This clonotype came up a few times. The genes are TRBV29-1 and TRBJ2-7; the D is unclear. CDR1 and CDR2 (germline): SQVTM, ANQGSEA. CDR3 length: 11 amino acids. Trimming took 5 bases from V and 5 from J, leaving 10 bases between them. The CDR3 here is CSVLLLDEQYF. In DNA form, the CDR3 reads TGCAGCGTTCTCCTTTTGGACGAGCAGTACTTC.

At least ten counts were recorded for this clonotype. The chain uses TRBV6-4 and TRBJ2-1; 14 nucleotides align to TRBD2. Trimming cost V 6 bases and J 8 bases; bases outside gene matches: 6. The V gene's germline CDR1 is MRHNA and CDR2 SNTAGT. CDR3 length: 15 residues. CDR3 in DNA: TGTGCCAGCAGCCCGACTAGCGGGGGGGCGGATGAGCAGTTCTTC. Protein product: CASSPTSGGADEQFF.

This clonotype was observed at least ten times. The V and J genes are TRBV4-2 and TRBJ1-2; D gene ambiguous. Germline values: CDR1 LGHNA, CDR2 YNFKEQ. This CDR3 contains 15 residues. V was shortened by 0 bases and J by 6 bases, with 14 bases between the two germline ends. CDR3 in DNA: TGTGCCAGCAGCCAAGATTGGGGATATTCGGATGGCTACACCTTC. It specifies CASSQDWGYSDGYTF.

V is TRBV12-3 or TRBV12-4 and J is TRBJ1-1; D is ambiguous. The CDR3 is 12 amino acids. Trimming cost V 2 bases and J 6 bases, with 7 bases left between them. The CDR3 DNA sequence: TGTGCCAGCAGTTTAAATGGAGCTGAAGCTTTCTTT. It encodes CASSLNGAEAFF.

This clonotype showed up many times. The chain employs TRBV6-2 or TRBV6-3 and TRBJ1-1; 9 bases align to TRBD1. The CDR3 is made up of 13 amino acids. Looked up from germline, CDR1 is MNHEY and CDR2 is SVGEGT. After removal of 8 bases from V and 5 bases from J, the junction contained 6 bases not matched to a gene. The CDR3 nucleotides are TGTGCCAGCTATGGGACAGGGAGAACTGAAGCTTTCTTT. It translates to CASYGTGRTEAFF.

In this sample, this clonotype turned up a few times. This chain connects TRBV3-1 to TRBJ2-7; D ambiguous. V lost 0 bases and J lost 4, with 4 bases in between. This CDR3 has 12 amino acids. CDR1 LGHDT and CDR2 YNNKEL come from the germline V gene (reference sequence). The CDR3 sequence is CASSQDIYEQYF. The CDR3 DNA is TGTGCCAGCAGCCAAGATATTTACGAGCAGTACTTC.

The genes are TRBV7-8 and TRBJ2-5; TRBD2 matches at 13 bases. The CDR3 has 17 amino acids. Germline V lookup: CDR1 SGHVS, CDR2 FQNEAQ. The V and J ends lost 5 bases and 3 bases, in that order; junction bases with no gene match: 9. The CDR3 DNA follows: TGTGCCAGCAGCCTTGGACTAGCGGGGGCCCCCGAAGAGACCCAGTACTTC. It is translated as CASSLGLAGAPEETQYF.

This clonotype was recorded at least ten times. V is TRBV4-1 and J is TRBJ2-3, with 11 bases lining up with TRBD2. Germline assignment: CDR1 MGHRA and CDR2 YSYEKL. The CDR3 runs 20 residues. The ends lost 0 bases at V and 3 bases at J; junction bases unmatched: 14. In DNA form, the CDR3 reads TGCGCCAGCAGCCAAGATCGGGCCGTAGCGGGAGGGCCCGAAACAGATACGCAGTATTTT. Amino acids: CASSQDRAVAGGPETDTQYF.